The 5 T cell receptor beta chains below come from one sample, sequenced in a study of radiation and T cells in renal cell carcinoma. Time point specified: blood 2 weeks post-SBRT. Treatment reported: 15 Gy SBRT to primary tumor, nephrectomy 4 weeks later. Clones were read by immunoSEQ multiplex PCR, and TCRdb kept only the in-frame ones, dropping some. This sample has about 130,000 clones, with roughly four fifths found just once. The source was blood, collected from a patient whose treatment included radiotherapy and nephrectomy. These receptors were obtained from a woman aged 60 to 75 with renal cell carcinoma.

The chain joins TRBV18 to TRBJ2-7; tentatively, D is TRBD2 (6 bases). Germline V gene lookup returns CDR1 KGHSH and CDR2 LQKENI. Trimming stripped 2 bases from V and 4 bases from J, with 12 bases between. CDR3 length: 14 residues. The CDR3 DNA reads as TGTGCCAGCTCACCAAATCCGGGAGTTTACGAGCAGTACTTC. This sequence encodes CASSPNPGVYEQYF. Supplemented by reference TRBV18 and TRBJ2-7, the full variable domain reads NAGVMQNPRHLVRRRGQEARLRCSPMKGHSHVYWYRQLPEEGLKFMVYLQKENIIDESGMPKERFSAEFPKEGPSILRIQQVVRGDSAAYFCASSPNPGVYEQYFGPGTRLTVT.

CDR3 DNA: TGTGCCAGCCGAAGGACGTTCGCCACTGAAGCTTTCTTT. Encoded protein: CASRRTFATEAFF. This rearrangement joins TRBV27 to TRBJ1-1; no definite D call. The CDR3 contains 13 residues. V dropped 8 bases and J dropped 4 bases, with 14 bases sitting between them. CDR1 and CDR2 (germline): MNHEY, SMNVEV (reference sequence).

The genes are TRBV19 and TRBJ2-3; 10 bases match TRBD2. Germline trimming cut 3 bases from V and 5 bases from J; bases unmatched to any gene: 14. The CDR3 contains 18 residues. CDR1 is LNHDA and CDR2 is SQIVND in the germline V gene (reference sequence). The CDR3 nucleotides read TGTGCCAGTAGTATCTCCGGAGGGCTAGCGGGGGTTAAAGATACGCAGTATTTT. Residues: CASSISGGLAGVKDTQYF.

The gene calls are TRBV6-8 and TRBJ1-6, with a possible D match to TRBD1 (6 bases). Germline assignment: CDR1 MNHGY and CDR2 SAAAGT. V was cut by 0 bases and J by 6 bases, with 18 bases left in between. CDR3 length: 18 amino acids. CDR3 residues: CASSYSLHRDNFNSPLHF. The CDR3 DNA sequence: TGTGCCAGCAGTTACTCCCTACACAGGGACAACTTTAATTCACCCCTCCACTTT.

This clone was recorded only once. The J gene is TRBJ2-2, the V gene TRBV5-4; 8 bases align to TRBD1. The germline V gene has CDR1 SGHNT and CDR2 YYREEE (reference sequence). The trim removed 4 bases at V and 4 bases at J, leaving 9 bases unmatched. The CDR3 has 16 residues. The chain's CDR3 is CASSPGGVLSTGELFF. The CDR3 nucleotides are TGTGCCAGCAGCCCAGGGGGCGTTCTGAGCACCGGGGAGCTGTTTTTT.